This T cell receptor beta chain was profiled in a study of blood T cell repertoires in COVID-19. Study background: Both acute and convalescent COVID-19 samples were obtained from the United States, Italy and Spain.

The table came from immunoSEQ multiplex PCR; TCRdb's copy has only in-frame clones and leaves some out. This repertoire shows 90,000 to 95,000 clones, around 88% found once; its top ten account for roughly 8.1%. The source of this sequence is a woman in her 70s with acute or convalescent COVID-19. Sequenced sample: peripheral blood.

CDR3 sequence: CSVEKSVNTGELFF. The CDR3 DNA reads TGCAGCGTTGAAAAATCAGTTAACACCGGGGAGCTGTTTTTT. This chain joins TRBV29-1 and TRBJ2-2; D not certain. The CDR3 length is 14 residues. The V end lost 2 bases, the J end lost 2 bases, and 9 bases lay between the germline ends. Germline V gene lookup returns CDR1 SQVTM and CDR2 ANQGSEA.